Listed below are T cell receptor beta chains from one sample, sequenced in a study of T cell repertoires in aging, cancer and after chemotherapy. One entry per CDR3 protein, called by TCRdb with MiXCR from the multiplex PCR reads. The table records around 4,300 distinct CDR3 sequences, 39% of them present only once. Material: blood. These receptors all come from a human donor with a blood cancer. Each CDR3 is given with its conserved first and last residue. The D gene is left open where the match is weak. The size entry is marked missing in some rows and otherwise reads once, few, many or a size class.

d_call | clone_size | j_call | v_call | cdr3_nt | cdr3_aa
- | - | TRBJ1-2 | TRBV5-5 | TGTGCCAGCAGCTTAGTCGACTCCTATGGCTACACCTTC | CASSLVDSYGYTF
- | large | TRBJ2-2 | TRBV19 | TGTGCCAGTAGTGGGTTCACCGGGGAGCTGTTTTTT | CASSGFTGELFF
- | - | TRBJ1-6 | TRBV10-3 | TGTGCCGCCGCGTACAGGGTCGAGGATTCACCCCTCCACTTT | CAAAYRVEDSPLHF
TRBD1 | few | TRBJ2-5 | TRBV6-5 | TGTGCCAGCAGTTCCGGGACAGCTAAAGAGACCCAGTACTTC | CASSSGTAKETQYF
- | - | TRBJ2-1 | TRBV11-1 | TGTGCCAGCAGTCGATCTGCGGGGAGCTCCTACAATGAGCAGTTCTTC | CASSRSAGSSYNEQFF
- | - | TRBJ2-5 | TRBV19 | TGTGCCAGTAGTATATGGGGCCGGCAGGGAAAGACCCAGTACTTC | CASSIWGRQGKTQYF
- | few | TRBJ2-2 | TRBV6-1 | TGTGCCAGCAGAAAGGACGCCGGTCGGGTCGGGGAGCTGTTTTTT | CASRKDAGRVGELFF
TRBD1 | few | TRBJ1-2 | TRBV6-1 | TGTGCCAGCAGGGGGACAGACTATGGCTACACCTTC | CASRGTDYGYTF
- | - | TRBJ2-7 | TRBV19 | TGTGCCAGTAGTCCGGGACTCCTAACCTACGAGCAGTACTTC | CASSPGLLTYEQYF
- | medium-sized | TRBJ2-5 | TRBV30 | TGTGCCTGGAGTAGAGAGGGCCAAGAGACCCAGTACTTC | CAWSREGQETQYF
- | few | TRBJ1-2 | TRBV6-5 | TGTGCCAGCAGTTATGCGGCTAACTATGGCTACACCTTC | CASSYAANYGYTF
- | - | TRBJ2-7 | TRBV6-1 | TGTGCCAGCACCGAGGCGAGGCACTCCTACGAGCAGTACTTC | CASTEARHSYEQYF
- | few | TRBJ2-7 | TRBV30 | TGTGCCTGGAGTGGGGGGACAAGCTCCTACGAGCAGTACTTC | CAWSGGTSSYEQYF
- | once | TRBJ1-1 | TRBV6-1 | TGTGCCAGCAGCCCCTCGGATCTGAACACTGAAGCTTTCTTT | CASSPSDLNTEAFF
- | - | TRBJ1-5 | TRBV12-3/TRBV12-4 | TGTGCCAGCAGCCCGTCTGGGGGTAATCAGCCCCAGCATTTT | CASSPSGGNQPQHF
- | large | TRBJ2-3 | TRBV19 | TGTGCCAGTCAACCGGGATACAGGACAGATACGCAGTATTTT | CASQPGYRTDTQYF
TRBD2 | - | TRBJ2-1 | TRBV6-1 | TGTGCCAGCAGTGAGACTAGCGGGAGCAGATATGAGCAGTTCTTC | CASSETSGSRYEQFF
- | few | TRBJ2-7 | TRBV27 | TGTGCCAGCAGTTTTGCGCCGACCTACGAGCAGTACTTC | CASSFAPTYEQYF
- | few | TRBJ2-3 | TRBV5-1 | TGCGCCAGCAGCCGAGCGGAGACTAGCACAGATACGCAGTATTTT | CASSRAETSTDTQYF
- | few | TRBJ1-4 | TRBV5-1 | TGCGCCAGCAGCTTTACAGCTGTGGGTGAAAAACTGTTTTTT | CASSFTAVGEKLFF
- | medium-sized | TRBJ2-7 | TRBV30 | TGTGCCTGGAGTAGCCTCTCGCACTACGAGCAGTACTTC | CAWSSLSHYEQYF
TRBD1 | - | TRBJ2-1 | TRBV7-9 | TGTGCCAGCAGCCGGGGACAGGGGGCCTACAATGAGCAGTTCTTC | CASSRGQGAYNEQFF
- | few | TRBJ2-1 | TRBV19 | TGTGCCAGTAGTACTTACGGGACGCCCTACAATGAGCAGTTCTTC | CASSTYGTPYNEQFF
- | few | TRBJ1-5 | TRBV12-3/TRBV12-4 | TGTGCCAGCAGCCTGGGAGGGGGAAGCAATCAGCCCCAGCATTTT | CASSLGGGSNQPQHF
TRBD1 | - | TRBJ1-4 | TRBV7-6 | TGTGCCAGCAGCTTAGGCCGGGACAGGGGGCTGTTTTTT | CASSLGRDRGLFF
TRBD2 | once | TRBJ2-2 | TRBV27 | TGTGCCAGCAGTTTAGGACTAGCGGGTATCACCGGGGAGCTGTTTTTT | CASSLGLAGITGELFF
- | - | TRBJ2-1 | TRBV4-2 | TGTGCCAGCAGCCAAGATGTGGGGCAGCAGTTCTTC | CASSQDVGQQFF
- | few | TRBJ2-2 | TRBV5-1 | TGCGCCAGTAGCTTGGAGGGACGGGGCGGGGAGCTGTTTTTT | CASSLEGRGGELFF
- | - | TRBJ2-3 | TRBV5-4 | TGTGCCAGCAGCCCTACTAGTTCCGGCACAGATACGCAGTATTTT | CASSPTSSGTDTQYF
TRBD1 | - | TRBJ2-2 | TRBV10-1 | TGCGCCAGCAGTAACGACAGGGTGGAGAACACCGGGGAGCTGTTTTTT | CASSNDRVENTGELFF
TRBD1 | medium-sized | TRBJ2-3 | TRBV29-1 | TGCAGCGTCAGAGGGGCGGACAGGGGAATAGCGCAATCTAGCACAGATACGCAGTATTTT | CSVRGADRGIAQSSTDTQYF
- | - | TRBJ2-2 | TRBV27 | TGTGCCAGCAGCCTACTGTCCGACACCAAGGAGCTGTTTTTT | CASSLLSDTKELFF